The 7 T cell receptor beta chains presented below share a single source sample, sequenced in a study of CD8 T cells in ankylosing spondylitis. TCRdb re-called the 5' RACE reads through MiXCR, storing one row per CDR3 protein. The sample gives about 250,000 distinct CDR3 sequences, about a sixth of which show up once; around a third is in the top ten. The sample consisted of blood, either unsorted or a sorted T cell fraction (not recorded which). These receptors all stem from a male donor with ankylosing spondylitis or in good health (not recorded which).

The V and J genes are TRBV5-1 and TRBJ1-1, with TRBD1 matching 7 bases. The CDR3 spans 15 residues. Germline lookup yields CDR1 SGHRS and CDR2 YFSETQ. Germline trimming cut 3 bases from V and 4 bases from J; bases unmatched to any gene: 9. The CDR3 nucleotides are TGCGCCAGCAGCTCGCGACAGGGCGAGGGCACTGAAGCTTTCTTT. Amino acids: CASSSRQGEGTEAFF.

This clonotype was seen many times. The chain couples TRBV5-6 to TRBJ2-7; D remains unclear. Germline V gives CDR1 SGHDT, CDR2 YYEEEE. This CDR3 region has 11 residues. The ends were cut back, 4 bases at V and 0 bases at J, with 2 bases in the middle. The CDR3 DNA reads as TGTGCCAGCAGCACCTCCTACGAGCAGTACTTC. This encodes CASSTSYEQYF. Together with reference TRBV5-6 and TRBJ2-7, the CDR3 gives the full variable domain: DAGVTQSPTHLIKTRGQQVTLRCSPKSGHDTVSWYQQALGQGPQFIFQYYEEEERQRGNFPDRFSGHQFPNYSSELNVNALLLGDSALYLCASSTSYEQYFGPGTRLTVT.

The chain combines TRBV19 with TRBJ1-5, with 7 nucleotides matching TRBD1. Germline-derived CDR1 and CDR2 are LNHDA and SQIVND (reference sequence). The CDR3 is 11 residues long. J was trimmed by 11 bases and V by 5 bases; bases with no gene match: 3. The CDR3 region is CASSQGGTQHF. CDR3 bases: TGTGCCAGTAGTCAAGGGGGCACCCAGCATTTT. The whole variable domain, filled in from reference TRBV19 and TRBJ1-5, reads DGGITQSPKYLFRKEGQNVTLSCEQNLNHDAMYWYRQDPGQGLRLIYYSQIVNDFQKGDIAEGYSVSREKKESFPLTVTSAQKNPTAFYLCASSQGGTQHFGDGTRLSIL.

The rearrangement uses TRBV27 and TRBJ2-7; D might be TRBD2 (5 bases). The CDR3 is 17 amino acids. CDR1 MNHEY and CDR2 SMNVEV come from the germline V gene (reference sequence). The germline V and J ends were trimmed by 3 bases and 1 base, with 19 bases remaining between them. The chain's CDR3 is CASSFPRADGQSYEQYF. The DNA of the CDR3 is TGTGCCAGCAGTTTCCCGAGGGCGGACGGGCAATCCTACGAGCAGTACTTC.

The rearrangement links TRBV2 to TRBJ1-6, with D possibly matching TRBD1 (6 bases). The CDR3 has 15 residues. Germline V gene data show CDR1 as SNHLY and CDR2 as FYNNEI. V shed 7 bases and J shed 0 bases, with 10 bases lying between them. For the CDR3, the DNA is TGTGCCAGCACCGAGGGGGGCTCCTATAATTCACCCCTCCACTTT. This gives the protein CASTEGGSYNSPLHF.

This clonotype has a count of ten or more. This chain connects TRBV5-1 to TRBJ2-3; tentatively, D is TRBD2 (5 bases). The germline V gene has CDR1 SGHRS and CDR2 YFSETQ. Trimming cost V 1 base and J 0 bases, with 12 bases left between them. The CDR3 consists of 16 residues. This chain's CDR3 is CASSLYSGFSTDTQYF. CDR3 bases: TGCGCCAGCAGCTTGTATTCGGGATTTAGCACAGATACGCAGTATTTT.

This clonotype was recorded at least ten times. The chain recombines TRBV20-1 with TRBJ2-1; D not certain. Trimming stripped 0 bases from V and 2 bases from J, with 11 bases between. Per the germline V gene, CDR1 is DFQATT and CDR2 is SNEGSKA (reference sequence). This CDR3 contains 15 residues. The chain's CDR3 is CSARDLGPTYNEQFF. In DNA, the CDR3 is TGCAGTGCTAGAGATCTAGGGCCTACCTACAATGAGCAGTTCTTC.